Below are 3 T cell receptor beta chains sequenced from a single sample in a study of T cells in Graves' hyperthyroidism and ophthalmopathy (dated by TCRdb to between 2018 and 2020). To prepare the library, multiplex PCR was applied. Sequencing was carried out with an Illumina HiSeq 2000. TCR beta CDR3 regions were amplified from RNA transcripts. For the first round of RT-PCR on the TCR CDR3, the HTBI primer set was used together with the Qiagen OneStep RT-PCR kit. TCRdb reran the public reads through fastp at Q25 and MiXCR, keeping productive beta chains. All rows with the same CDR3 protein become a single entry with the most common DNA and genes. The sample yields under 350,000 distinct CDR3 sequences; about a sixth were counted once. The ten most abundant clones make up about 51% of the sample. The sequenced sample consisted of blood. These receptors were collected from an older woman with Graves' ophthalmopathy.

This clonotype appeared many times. The CDR3 sequence is CASRRDRVSYNEQFF. In DNA, the CDR3 is TGCGCCAGCAGAAGGGACAGAGTCTCCTACAATGAGCAGTTCTTC. This chain joins TRBV10-2 and TRBJ2-1; 7 nucleotides line up with TRBD1. The CDR3 spans 15 residues. Unmatched junction bases numbered 5, after V lost 6 bases and J lost 0 bases. The V gene's germline CDR1 is WSHSY and CDR2 SAAADI.

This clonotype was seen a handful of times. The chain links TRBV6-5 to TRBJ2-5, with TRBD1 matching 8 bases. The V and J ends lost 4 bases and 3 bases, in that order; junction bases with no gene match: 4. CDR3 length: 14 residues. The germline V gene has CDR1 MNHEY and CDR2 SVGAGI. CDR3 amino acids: CASSSQDREETQYF. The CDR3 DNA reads TGTGCCAGCAGTTCCCAGGACAGGGAAGAGACCCAGTACTTC.

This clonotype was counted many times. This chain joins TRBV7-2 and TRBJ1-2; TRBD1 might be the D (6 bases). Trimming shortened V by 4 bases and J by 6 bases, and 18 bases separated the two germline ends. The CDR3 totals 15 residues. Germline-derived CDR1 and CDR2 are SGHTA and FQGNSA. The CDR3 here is CASSSGLDRRNGYTF. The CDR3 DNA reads TGTGCCAGCAGCTCGGGACTAGACAGGAGGAATGGCTACACCTTC. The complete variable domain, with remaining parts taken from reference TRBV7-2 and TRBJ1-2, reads GAGVSQSPSNKVTEKGKDVELRCDPISGHTALYWYRQSLGQGLEFLIYFQGNSAPDKSGLPSDRFSAERTGGSVSTLTIQRTQQEDSAVYLCASSSGLDRRNGYTFGSGTRLTVV.